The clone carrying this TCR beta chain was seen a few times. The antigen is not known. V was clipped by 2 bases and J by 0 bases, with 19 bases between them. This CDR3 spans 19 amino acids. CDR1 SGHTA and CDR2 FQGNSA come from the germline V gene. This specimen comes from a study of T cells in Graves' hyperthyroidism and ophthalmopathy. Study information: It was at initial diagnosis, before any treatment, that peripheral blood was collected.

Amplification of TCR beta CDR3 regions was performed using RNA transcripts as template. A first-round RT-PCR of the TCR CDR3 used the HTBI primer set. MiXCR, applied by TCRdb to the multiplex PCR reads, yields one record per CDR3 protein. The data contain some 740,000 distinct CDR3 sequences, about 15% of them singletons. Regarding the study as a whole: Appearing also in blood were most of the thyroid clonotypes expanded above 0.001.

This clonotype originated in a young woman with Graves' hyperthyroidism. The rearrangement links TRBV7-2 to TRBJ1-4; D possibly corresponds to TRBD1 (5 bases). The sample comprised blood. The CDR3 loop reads CASSLRVKGPGATNEKLFF. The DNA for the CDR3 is TGTGCCAGCAGCTTAAGAGTCAAGGGGCCGGGGGCAACTAATGAAAAACTGTTTTTT.